The count of the clone carrying this TCR beta chain is one. Antigen specificity is unknown. The V and J ends lost 4 bases and 3 bases, in that order; junction bases with no gene match: 10. Germline V gene data show CDR1 as LGHNA and CDR2 as YSLEER. The CDR3 length is 17 residues. These data originate in a study of shared clonotypes between healthy human individuals. Overall study context: The cohort had a couple of women and a few men, ages 18 to 49. Plates per donor: three CD4 naive, three CD4 memory, two CD8 naive, one CD8 memory. General observations from the study: Genetic and exposure-history diversity was limited by the few donors.

200 to 250 ng DNA, 30,000 or so T cell genomes, went into each sorted-subset replicate PCR. Sequencing was performed with immunoSEQ multiplex PCR; in TCRdb, only in-frame clones are kept and a portion is missing. The sample consists of around 1 million clones, 76% of them appearing once. This receptor was identified in a young man in good health. The chain recombines TRBV4-3 with TRBJ1-4, with TRBD1 matching 8 bases. The sample was memory CD4+ T cells sorted from blood. This sample's subset: CD45RA-negative fraction. The CDR3 nucleotides are TGCGCCAGCAGCCCCGTCGGGACAGGCATGTCTAATGAAAAACTGTTTTTT. This encodes CASSPVGTGMSNEKLFF.